Listed here are 5 T cell receptor beta chains from one sample, sequenced in a study of blood T cell repertoires in COVID-19. The data were produced by immunoSEQ multiplex PCR, yet TCRdb's version contains in-frame clones alone and is incomplete. Of 80,000 to 90,000 clones listed, approximately 85% are singletons. Sequenced input: peripheral blood. The receptor source for this set is an elderly woman with COVID-19, enrolled during active disease.

V usage is TRBV28 and J usage is TRBJ2-7; a weak D match, TRBD1 (6 bases). CDR3 length: 15 amino acids. V lost 5 bases, J lost 13 bases, and 27 bases lay in between. Germline-derived CDR1 and CDR2 are MDHEN and SYDVKM. The CDR3 loop reads CASSPTGQGLAACYF. CDR3 bases: TGTGCCAGCAGTCCCACGGGACAAGGTCTAGCAGCATGTTACTTC.

V gene TRBV18 combines with J gene TRBJ2-4, with 7 bases lining up with TRBD2. Germline V gives CDR1 KGHSH, CDR2 LQKENI. The V and J ends lost 3 bases and 13 bases, in that order; junction bases with no gene match: 15. The CDR3 has 15 amino acids. Written as DNA, the CDR3 is TGTGCCAGCTCACCTGCCCCCGGGGGGTACTTCAGGCAGTACTTC. It yields the protein CASSPAPGGYFRQYF. Based on the CDR3 plus reference TRBV18 and TRBJ2-4, the full variable domain is NAGVMQNPRHLVRRRGQEARLRCSPMKGHSHVYWYRQLPEEGLKFMVYLQKENIIDESGMPKERFSAEFPKEGPSILRIQQVVRGDSAAYFCASSPAPGGYFRQYFGAGTRLSVL.

The chain carries TRBV6-6 and TRBJ1-2; 7 bases agree with TRBD1. CDR1 MNHNY and CDR2 SVGAGI come from the germline V gene (reference sequence). The CDR3 has 15 amino acids. Trimming removed 6 bases from V and 2 bases from J; junction bases left unmatched: 9. In nucleotides, the CDR3 is TGTGCCAGCAGCTTACGTGGGACAGCCAACTATGGCTACACCTTC. Protein sequence: CASSLRGTANYGYTF.

About this clone: Possible read error: a much larger clone is one base away. The V call is TRBV6-6, the J call TRBJ2-2, with 10 bases aligning to TRBD2. The CDR3 extends over 15 amino acids. Trimming at V came to 6 bases and at J to 1 base, leaving 2 bases not matched to a gene. Germline lookup yields CDR1 MNHNY and CDR2 SVGAGI (reference sequence). The CDR3 DNA sequence: TGTGCCAGCAGACCTAGCGGGGGGAACACCGGGGAGCTGTTTTTT. As protein: CASRPSGGNTGELFF.

The chain is built from TRBV24-1 and TRBJ2-2; a possible D gene is TRBD1 (7 bases). Germline lookup yields CDR1 KGHDR and CDR2 SFDVKD. With 5 bases removed from V and 5 bases from J, the gap between germline ends came to 8 bases. The length of the CDR3 is 13 residues. The CDR3 here is CATSAGGTGELFF. The CDR3 coding sequence is TGTGCCACCAGTGCAGGGGGGACCGGGGAGCTGTTTTTT.